This paragraph covers one T cell receptor (beta chain) sequence. What it binds is unknown. Nominally healthy donors provided the samples, though records likely missed some immune exposures. The CDR3 sequence is 13 residues long. CDR1 is MNHEY, CDR2 SVGAGI, per germline. V gave up 0 bases and J gave up 3 bases, with 6 bases separating them. This entry belongs to a study of cytomegalovirus exposure and HLA in healthy donors. Study outcomes and limitations: Analysis was carried out at a later point, and it linked a missense DCLRE1C variant to TCR beta V- and J-gene trimming. Researchers counted roughly 150 TCR beta chains as cytomegalovirus-associated. Highly shared variants forming one cluster were likely a sequencing artifact.

Primers for the PCR totalled 60 Vbeta and 13 Jbeta. Measured with immunoSEQ multiplex PCR; TCRdb has only the in-frame clones, and not every one. There are about 220,000 clones in the sample; about 70% occur only once, and 1.8% lies in the top ten. The sequenced sample consisted of PBMCs. This sequence joins TRBV6-5 and TRBJ2-7; D possibly corresponds to TRBD2 (6 bases). The sequence was collected from a woman younger than 45 in good health and CMV-seronegative. In nucleotides, the CDR3 is TGTGCCAGCAGTTACTCGCGGGACTACGAGCAGTACTTC. Protein product: CASSYSRDYEQYF.